What follows are 20 T cell receptor beta chains derived from one specimen sequenced in a study of T cell responses to AZD1222 COVID-19 vaccine (TCRdb year 2021). Library creation used the immunoSEQ multiplex PCR assay. TCRdb holds this immuneACCESS table with in-frame rearrangements only. Some clones are missing; in checked studies, unresolved V genes explain under half, and the rest has no known cause. The sample has some 150,000 clones on record, approximately 85% of them singletons. The top ten clonotypes cover around 8% of the sample. Interpreted using the paper, the time point label stands for: baseline before first vaccination. The material was peripheral blood, obtained on day 0 of AZD1222 vaccination. The source is an adult in good health.

This clone was recorded only once. The rearrangement uses TRBV7-8 and TRBJ2-1; D gene unclear. Trimming shortened V by 3 bases and J by 4 bases, and 10 bases separated the two germline ends. From germline, CDR1 is SGHVS and CDR2 FQNEAQ. The CDR3 covers 14 residues. CDR3 nucleotide sequence: TGTGCCAGCAGCTTCTTCGGCGGTTACAATGAGCAGTTCTTC. Amino acid sequence: CASSFFGGYNEQFF. Full variable domain (remainder filled in from reference TRBV7-8 and TRBJ2-1): GAGVSQSPRYKVAKRGQDVALRCDPISGHVSLFWYQQALGQGPEFLTYFQNEAQLDKSGLPSDRFFAERPEGSVSTLKIQRTQQEDSAVYLCASSFFGGYNEQFFGPGTRLTVL.

In its sample, this clone is medium-sized (0.01 to 0.1%). V and J are TRBV7-9 and TRBJ2-1, with TRBD2 matching 16 bases. V dropped 3 bases and J dropped 4; count of bases not matched to a gene: 9. The CDR3 contains 19 residues. The germline V gene has CDR1 SEHNR and CDR2 FQNEAQ (reference sequence). CDR3 DNA sequence: TGTGCCAGCAGCTTTCCGCCGGGACTAGCGGGGGGGCAGTACAATGAGCAGTTCTTC. It encodes CASSFPPGLAGGQYNEQFF. Drawing the rest from reference TRBV7-9 and TRBJ2-1, the complete variable domain is DTGVSQNPRHKITKRGQNVTFRCDPISEHNRLYWYRQTLGQGPEFLTYFQNEAQLEKSRLLSDRFSAERPKGSFSTLEIQRTEQGDSAMYLCASSFPPGLAGGQYNEQFFGPGTRLTVL.

This rearrangement joins TRBV19 to TRBJ1-2; D perhaps matches TRBD1 (6 bases). The germline CDR1 and CDR2 sequences are LNHDA and SQIVND (reference sequence). Trimming took off 5 bases at V and 4 bases at J, with 14 bases between the two ends. The CDR3 spans 14 residues. The CDR3 sequence is CASSEQGMGYGYTF. CDR3 coding DNA: TGTGCCAGTAGTGAACAGGGTATGGGCTATGGCTACACCTTC.

CDR3 residues: CASSRTERGSGELFF. The CDR3 DNA reads as TGTGCCAGCAGCCGGACAGAGAGGGGCTCCGGGGAGCTGTTTTTT. The chain carries TRBV11-2 and TRBJ2-2, with D perhaps TRBD1 (6 bases). The CDR3 totals 15 residues. The germline gives CDR1 SGHAT, CDR2 FQNNGV. V lost 5 bases, J lost 6 bases, and 16 bases lay in between.

This sequence joins TRBV3-1 (or the pseudogene TRBV3-2) and TRBJ1-5; 10 nucleotides match TRBD1. Germline CDR1 and CDR2: LGHDT and YNNKEL (reference sequence). There are 15 residues in the CDR3. V was clipped by 4 bases and J by 4 bases; unmatched bases: 4. CDR3 region: CASSPQGQGNQPQHF. CDR3 nucleotide sequence: TGTGCCAGCAGCCCCCAGGGACAGGGGAATCAGCCCCAGCATTTT.

The CDR3 region has the DNA TGTGCCAGTTCAAACGCCCAACAAGAGACCCAGTACTTC. Its protein product is CASSNAQQETQYF. The chain has TRBV19 and TRBJ2-5; no firm D call. The CDR3 is 13 amino acids. V was pared by 8 bases and J by 2 bases, with 12 bases between. CDR1 LNHDA and CDR2 SQIVND come from the germline V gene (reference sequence).

This sequence joins TRBV4-2 and TRBJ2-7; possible D gene TRBD2, 6 bases. The CDR3 runs 14 residues. The germline gives CDR1 LGHNA, CDR2 YNFKEQ. The V end lost 0 bases, the J end lost 6 bases, and 12 bases lay between the germline ends. In DNA form, the CDR3 reads TGTGCCAGCAGCCAAGATCACGGGGGAGGCGAGCAGTACTTC. This codes for CASSQDHGGGEQYF.

The J gene is TRBJ1-4, the V gene TRBV28, with D possibly TRBD1 on 5 matching bases. V was cut by 5 bases and J by 2 bases, with 18 bases left in between. Germline V gene data show CDR1 as MDHEN and CDR2 as SYDVKM. This CDR3 is 17 amino acids long. DNA of the CDR3: TGTGCCAGCAGTCCCGCCGGGGAGGGGACGACTAATGAAAAACTGTTTTTT. Protein sequence: CASSPAGEGTTNEKLFF.

The chain employs TRBV15 and TRBJ2-7, with 10 positions matching TRBD2. The CDR3 runs 15 residues. The germline V gene encodes CDR1 LNHNV and CDR2 YYDKDF (reference sequence). Trimming took 5 bases from V and 5 from J; bases not matched to a gene: 9. CDR3: CATSSQRGGLHEQYF. For the CDR3, the DNA is TGTGCCACCAGCTCGCAGCGGGGGGGCCTCCACGAGCAGTACTTC.

The chain links TRBV7-8 to TRBJ2-5; weak D call: TRBD2 (6 bases). Germline-derived CDR1 and CDR2 are SGHVS and FQNEAQ. The CDR3 is 15 residues long. V lost 8 bases and J 5 bases, leaving 21 bases between the germline ends. The CDR3: CASEPSVLLTETQYF. CDR3 nucleotide sequence: TGTGCCAGCGAGCCTAGCGTTCTCCTCACGGAGACCCAGTACTTC. The full variable domain, rest sourced from reference TRBV7-8 and TRBJ2-5, is GAGVSQSPRYKVAKRGQDVALRCDPISGHVSLFWYQQALGQGPEFLTYFQNEAQLDKSGLPSDRFFAERPEGSVSTLKIQRTQQEDSAVYLCASEPSVLLTETQYFGPGTRLLVL.

J is TRBJ2-1 and V is TRBV5-4; D could derive from TRBD1 or TRBD2 (5 bases each). V lost 4 bases and J lost 5, with 10 bases in between. Germline lookup yields CDR1 SGHNT and CDR2 YYREEE (reference sequence). This CDR3 spans 13 amino acids. CDR3 bases: TGTGCCAGCAGCACCCGGGACCACAATGAGCAGTTCTTC. Encoded protein: CASSTRDHNEQFF.

The gene calls are TRBV7-2 and TRBJ1-1, with a weak D call TRBD1 (6 bases). V lost 5 bases and J 3 bases, leaving 13 bases between the germline ends. The CDR3 runs 14 residues. Germline V gene sequence: CDR1 SGHTA, CDR2 FQGNSA. CDR3 in amino acids: CASSALGQYTEAFF. The CDR3 region has the DNA TGTGCCAGCAGCGCTCTTGGACAGTACACTGAAGCTTTCTTT. Together with reference TRBV7-2 and TRBJ1-1, the CDR3 gives the full variable domain: GAGVSQSPSNKVTEKGKDVELRCDPISGHTALYWYRQSLGQGLEFLIYFQGNSAPDKSGLPSDRFSAERTGGSVSTLTIQRTQQEDSAVYLCASSALGQYTEAFFGQGTRLTVV.

The rearrangement uses TRBV28 and TRBJ2-2; TRBD2 is a possible D gene (7 bases). Germline loops: CDR1 MDHEN, CDR2 SYDVKM. V was trimmed by 1 base and J by 4 bases, leaving 10 bases between them. This CDR3 contains 15 residues. The CDR3 nucleotides read TGTGCCAGCAGTTTATCGGGGGGCCCCACCGGGGAGCTGTTTTTT. This translates into CASSLSGGPTGELFF.

The chain recombines TRBV11-2 with TRBJ2-1; D possibly matches TRBD1 or TRBD2 (6 bases each). Trimming shortened V by 5 bases and J by 2 bases, and 22 bases separated the two germline ends. CDR1 SGHAT and CDR2 FQNNGV come from the germline V gene. This CDR3 is 18 amino acids long. The DNA of the CDR3 is TGTGCCAGCAGCAAGTGGGGGGCCTCCCCAGGGCCCTACAATGAGCAGTTCTTC. Protein sequence: CASSKWGASPGPYNEQFF.

This chain uses TRBV12-3 or TRBV12-4 with TRBJ2-3; D unclear. The CDR3 runs 13 residues. V dropped 5 bases and J dropped 5 bases, with 11 bases sitting between them. The DNA for the CDR3 is TGTGCCAGCAGTCCCCCAATGGGAGATACGCAGTATTTT. Translating it yields CASSPPMGDTQYF.

This rearrangement joins TRBV7-9 to TRBJ2-3, with TRBD2 identical over 10 bases. Germline V gene data show CDR1 as SEHNR and CDR2 as FQNEAQ (reference sequence). The CDR3 extends over 15 amino acids. Trimming at V came to 5 bases and at J to 2 bases, leaving 4 bases not matched to a gene. CDR3 loop: CASSTGTSATDTQYF. DNA of the CDR3: TGTGCCAGCAGCACCGGGACTAGCGCCACAGATACGCAGTATTTT.

The CDR3 protein is CASLAGPSYNEQFF. CDR3 in DNA: TGTGCCAGCCTAGCGGGGCCCTCCTACAATGAGCAGTTCTTC. The rearrangement uses TRBV6-5 and TRBJ2-1; 9 bases are shared with TRBD2. This CDR3 contains 14 residues. The J segment lost 0 bases and the V segment lost 8 bases, leaving 2 bases of the junction unmatched. Germline CDR1 and CDR2: MNHEY and SVGAGI.

The rearrangement joins TRBV21-1 to TRBJ2-7; the table's TRBD2 call for D was not verified on the DNA. TRBV21-1 is tagged as a pseudogene. CDR3 length: 12 amino acids. CDR3 region: CASSPRGTGQYF. CDR3 bases: TGTGCCAGCAGCCCCCGGGGGACGGGGCAGTACTTC.

J is TRBJ2-1 and V is TRBV7-2, with D hard to call. Germline CDR1 SGHTA, CDR2 FQGNSA. The CDR3 is 12 residues long. The V end lost 1 base, the J end lost 6 bases, and 4 bases lay between the germline ends. The CDR3 is CASSLESNEQFF. The CDR3 bases are TGTGCCAGCAGCTTAGAGTCCAATGAGCAGTTCTTC.

The rearrangement links TRBV5-1 to TRBJ1-5; D remains unclear. Trimming took off 4 bases at V and 5 bases at J, with 10 bases between the two ends. The germline V gene has CDR1 SGHRS and CDR2 YFSETQ. This CDR3 contains 13 residues. CDR3 nucleotide sequence: TGCGCCAGCAGCCGGGGTGGGGATCAGCCCCAGCATTTT. This translates into CASSRGGDQPQHF.